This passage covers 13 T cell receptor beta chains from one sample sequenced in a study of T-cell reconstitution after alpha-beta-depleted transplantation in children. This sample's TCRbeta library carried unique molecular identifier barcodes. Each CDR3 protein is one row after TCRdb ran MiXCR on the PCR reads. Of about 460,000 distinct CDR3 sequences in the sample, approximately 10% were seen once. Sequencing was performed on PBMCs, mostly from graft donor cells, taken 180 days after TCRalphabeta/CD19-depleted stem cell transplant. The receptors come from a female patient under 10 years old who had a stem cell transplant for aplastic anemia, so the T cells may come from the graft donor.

The CDR3 nucleotides read TGTGCCATCAGTGAGTATGGTCAGGCCCTCTCCTACGAGCAGTACTTC. Its protein is CAISEYGQALSYEQYF. This chain links TRBV10-3 with TRBJ2-7; D unclear. V was pared by 1 base and J by 0 bases, with 13 bases between. Germline loops: CDR1 ENHRY, CDR2 SYGVKD. The CDR3 is made up of 16 amino acids.

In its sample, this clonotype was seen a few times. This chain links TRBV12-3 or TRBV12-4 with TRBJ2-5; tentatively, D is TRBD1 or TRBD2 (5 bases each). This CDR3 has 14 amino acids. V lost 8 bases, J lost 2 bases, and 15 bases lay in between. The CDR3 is CASAIYEGQETQYF. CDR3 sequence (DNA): TGTGCCAGCGCTATTTATGAGGGGCAAGAGACCCAGTACTTC.

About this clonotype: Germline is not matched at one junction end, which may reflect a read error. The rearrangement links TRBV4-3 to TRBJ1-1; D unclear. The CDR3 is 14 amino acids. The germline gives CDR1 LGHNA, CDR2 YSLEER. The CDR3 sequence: CASSQDVGYTVAFF. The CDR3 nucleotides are TGCGCCAGCAGCCAAGATGTGGGGTACACTGTAGCTTTCTTT.

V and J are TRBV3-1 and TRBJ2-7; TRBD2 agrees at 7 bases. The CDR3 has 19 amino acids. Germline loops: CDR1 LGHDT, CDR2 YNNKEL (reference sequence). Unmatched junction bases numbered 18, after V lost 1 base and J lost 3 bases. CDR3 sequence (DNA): TGTGCCAGCAGCCAAGGAGTGCGCGTTATCCTTGAGCGGGGCTACGAGCAGTACTTC. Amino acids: CASSQGVRVILERGYEQYF.

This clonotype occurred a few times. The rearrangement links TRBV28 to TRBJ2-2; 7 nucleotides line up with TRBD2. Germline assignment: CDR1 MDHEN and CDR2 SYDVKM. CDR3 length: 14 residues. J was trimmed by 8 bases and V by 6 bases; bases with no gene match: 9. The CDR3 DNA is TGTGCCAGCAGGAGAGCGGGAAGTTTTGGGGAGCTGTTTTTT. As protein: CASRRAGSFGELFF.

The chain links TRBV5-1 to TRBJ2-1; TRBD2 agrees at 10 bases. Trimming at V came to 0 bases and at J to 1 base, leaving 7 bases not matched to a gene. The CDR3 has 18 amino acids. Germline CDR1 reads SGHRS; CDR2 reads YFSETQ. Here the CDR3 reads CASSLGPSGRGSYNEQFF. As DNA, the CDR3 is TGCGCCAGCAGCTTGGGCCCTAGCGGGAGAGGGTCCTACAATGAGCAGTTCTTC.

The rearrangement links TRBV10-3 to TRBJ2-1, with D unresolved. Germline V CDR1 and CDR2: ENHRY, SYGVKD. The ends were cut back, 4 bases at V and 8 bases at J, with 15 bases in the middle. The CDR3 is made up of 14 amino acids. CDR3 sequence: CAISAETPGDEQFF. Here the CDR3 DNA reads TGTGCCATCAGTGCGGAGACTCCCGGCGATGAGCAGTTCTTC.

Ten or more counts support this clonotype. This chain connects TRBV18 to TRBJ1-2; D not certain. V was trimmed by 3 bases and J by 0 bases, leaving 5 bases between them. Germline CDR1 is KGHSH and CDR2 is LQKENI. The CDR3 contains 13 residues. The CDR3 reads CASSPGANYGYTF. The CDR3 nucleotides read TGTGCCAGCTCACCGGGAGCTAACTATGGCTACACCTTC.

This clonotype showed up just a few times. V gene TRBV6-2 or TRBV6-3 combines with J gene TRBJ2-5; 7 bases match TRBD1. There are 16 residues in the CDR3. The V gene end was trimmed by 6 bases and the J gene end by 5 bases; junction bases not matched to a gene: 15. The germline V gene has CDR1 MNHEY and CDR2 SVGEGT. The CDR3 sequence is CASRTPGQIFRETQYF. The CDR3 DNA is TGTGCCAGCAGGACCCCGGGACAGATTTTCCGGGAGACCCAGTACTTC.

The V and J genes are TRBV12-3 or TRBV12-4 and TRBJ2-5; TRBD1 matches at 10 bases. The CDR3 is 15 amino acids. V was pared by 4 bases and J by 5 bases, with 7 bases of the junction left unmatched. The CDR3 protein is CASSSETGGRETQYF. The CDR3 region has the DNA TGTGCCAGCAGTTCGGAGACAGGGGGCAGGGAGACCCAGTACTTC.

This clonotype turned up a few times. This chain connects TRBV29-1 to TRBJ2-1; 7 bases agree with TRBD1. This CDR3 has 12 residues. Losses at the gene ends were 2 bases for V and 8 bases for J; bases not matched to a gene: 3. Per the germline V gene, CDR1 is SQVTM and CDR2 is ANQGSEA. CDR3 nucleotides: TGCAGCGTTGAAAGACAGGGCTATGAGCAGTTCTTC. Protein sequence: CSVERQGYEQFF.

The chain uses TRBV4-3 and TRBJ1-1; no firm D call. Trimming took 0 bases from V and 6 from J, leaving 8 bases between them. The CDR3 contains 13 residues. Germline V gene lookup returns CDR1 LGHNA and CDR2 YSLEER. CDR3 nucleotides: TGCGCCAGCAGCCAAGATTTTTGGGCTGAAGCTTTCTTT. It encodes CASSQDFWAEAFF.

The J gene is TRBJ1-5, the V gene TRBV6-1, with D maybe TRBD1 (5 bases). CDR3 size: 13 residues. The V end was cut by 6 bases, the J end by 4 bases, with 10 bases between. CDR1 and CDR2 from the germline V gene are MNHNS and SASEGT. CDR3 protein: CASRGPLNQPQHF. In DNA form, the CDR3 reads TGTGCCAGCAGGGGACCGCTAAATCAGCCCCAGCATTTT.